The clone carrying this T cell receptor beta chain was observed many times. What it recognizes is unknown. This sample was included in a study of T cells in Graves' hyperthyroidism and ophthalmopathy. As for the study in general: Sampling of peripheral blood happened at initial diagnosis, prior to any treatment.

Patients having uncontrolled infection, another autoimmune disease, pregnancy or lactation were not included. TCR beta CDR3 sequences were amplified from RNA transcripts. The HTBI primer set drove a first-round RT-PCR of the TCR CDR3. Each CDR3 protein is one row after TCRdb ran MiXCR on the multiplex PCR reads. The table lists 400,000 to 500,000 distinct CDR3 sequences, roughly 14% of them singletons. Study observations and caveats: Ophthalmopathy and stable hyperthyroidism were told apart by a 13 V-J model.

Germline CDR1 is WSHSY and CDR2 is SAAADI. Between the trimmed V and J ends, which lost 3 bases and 5 bases, there was a span of 14 bases. The CDR3 extends over 14 amino acids. The receptor was isolated from a man in his late teens or twenties with Graves' ophthalmopathy. The sequencing input was blood. The chain carries TRBV10-2 and TRBJ2-7; D remains unclear. CDR3 region: CASSERVRADEQYF. The CDR3 nucleotides are TGCGCCAGCAGTGAACGAGTCCGGGCCGACGAGCAGTACTTC.